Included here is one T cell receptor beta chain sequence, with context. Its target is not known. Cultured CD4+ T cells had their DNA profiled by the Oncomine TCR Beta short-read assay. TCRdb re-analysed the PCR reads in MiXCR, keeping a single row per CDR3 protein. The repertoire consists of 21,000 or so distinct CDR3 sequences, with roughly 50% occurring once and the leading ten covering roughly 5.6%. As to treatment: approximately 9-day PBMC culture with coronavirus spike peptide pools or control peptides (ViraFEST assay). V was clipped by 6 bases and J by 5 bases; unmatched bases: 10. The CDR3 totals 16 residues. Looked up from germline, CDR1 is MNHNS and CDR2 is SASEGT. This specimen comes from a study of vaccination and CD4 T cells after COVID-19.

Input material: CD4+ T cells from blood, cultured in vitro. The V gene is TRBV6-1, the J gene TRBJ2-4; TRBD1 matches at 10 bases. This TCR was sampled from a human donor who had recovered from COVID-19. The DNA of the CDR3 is TGTGCCAGCAGCCTTGGCCCTGGACAGGGGGAAAACATTCAGTACTTC. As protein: CASSLGPGQGENIQYF.